These T cell receptor beta chains were read from a single sample in a study of blood T cells in healthy people across ages. TCRdb passed the 5' RACE reads through MiXCR, listing each CDR3 protein once. Of about 1.8 million distinct CDR3 sequences listed, approximately 50% are singletons. Material for sequencing was blood. Source of these receptors: a woman between 40 and 55 years old in good health. Each CDR3 is given with its conserved first and last residue. D genes are given only for firm matches. Not every row has a clone size; where given, it reads once, few, many or a size class.

d_call clone_size j_call v_call cdr3_nt cdr3_aa
TRBD2 - TRBJ2-1 TRBV28 TGTGCCAGCAGTTCCGGGACTAGCGGTCTCAATGAGCAGTTCTTC CASSSGTSGLNEQFF
TRBD1 - TRBJ1-1 TRBV4-3 TGCGCCAGCAGCCAACGGACAGGGCTGGGGGAAGCTTTCTTT CASSQRTGLGEAFF
TRBD2 - TRBJ2-3 TRBV5-5 TGTGCCAGCAGCTTGTCGGCTAGCGGGAAAAGAAGCACAGATACGCAGTATTTT CASSLSASGKRSTDTQYF
- - TRBJ2-2 TRBV29-1 TGCAGCGTTGATGTGGGGAGCACCGGGGAGCTGTTTTTT CSVDVGSTGELFF
TRBD1 - TRBJ1-4 TRBV3-1 TGTGCCAGCAGCCCGTCGGGACAGAATGAAAAACTGTTTTTT CASSPSGQNEKLFF
- - TRBJ1-4 TRBV7-9 TGTGCCAGCAGCTTACCCACGCGGGGGTCTGGTGAAAAACTGTTTTTT CASSLPTRGSGEKLFF
- - TRBJ1-2 TRBV29-1 TGCAGCGTTGAGTCGGCAGGGTATGACTATGGCTACACCTTC CSVESAGYDYGYTF
TRBD1 few TRBJ2-1 TRBV28 TGTGCCAGCAGTTTACCTGACAGGGAATCCTACAATGAGCAGTTCTTC CASSLPDRESYNEQFF
TRBD2 - TRBJ2-5 TRBV10-3 TGTGCCATCAGTGAACAGCGGGGGGATGTGGAGACCCAGTACTTC CAISEQRGDVETQYF
- - TRBJ2-5 TRBV15 TGTGCCACCAGCACCAGGACAATCGAGACCCAGTACTTC CATSTRTIETQYF
- - TRBJ1-2 TRBV7-2 TGTGCCAGCAGCTTAGCGCGTAGAGGCCTAAACTATGGCTACACCTTC CASSLARRGLNYGYTF
- once TRBJ1-2 TRBV28 TGTGCCAGCAGTTTTGGTGGGTTTTCATATGGCTACACCTTC CASSFGGFSYGYTF
- - TRBJ2-1 TRBV6-6 TGTGCCAGCAGTTCCTCCGGGCCACTGTTGTCCTACAATGAGCAGTTCTTC CASSSSGPLLSYNEQFF
- - TRBJ2-3 TRBV28 TGTGCCAGCAGACTCCTTCCAGGCCGTAACACAGATACGCAGTATTTT CASRLLPGRNTDTQYF
- few TRBJ2-7 TRBV3-1 TGTGCCAGCAGCCAAGACCCCAGCGCGGTCTACGAGCAGTACTTC CASSQDPSAVYEQYF
- - TRBJ2-3 TRBV7-9 TGTGCCAGTAGCTTAGAAGGACGGGCAGGACGAAATACGCAGTATTTT CASSLEGRAGRNTQYF
TRBD1 few TRBJ2-1 TRBV24-1 TGTGCCACCAGTGACCCAACAGGGGGCAAGGTGAATGAGCAGTTCTTC CATSDPTGGKVNEQFF
TRBD1 - TRBJ2-1 TRBV5-1 TGCGCCAGCAGCTTAACCGGGACAGGCAATACCCTGGATGAGCAGTTCTTC CASSLTGTGNTLDEQFF
- few TRBJ2-3 TRBV10-3 TGTGCCATCGGAGGGGTCAGCACAGATACGCAGTATTTT CAIGGVSTDTQYF
TRBD1 - TRBJ2-3 TRBV7-6 TGTGCCAGCAGCTTAGACGGGCCGGGACAGGGGCACGCAGATACGCAGTATTTT CASSLDGPGQGHADTQYF
- - TRBJ1-2 TRBV29-1 TGCAGCGTTGAAGACCTGACGGGACATGGCTACACCTTC CSVEDLTGHGYTF
- few TRBJ2-3 TRBV5-1 TGCGCCAGCAGGACGGAGGCTTCGACGGATACGCAGTATTTT CASRTEASTDTQYF
TRBD1 - TRBJ1-6 TRBV7-6 TGTGCCAGCAGCTTAGGCCGGACAGGGTATTCACCCCTCCACTTT CASSLGRTGYSPLHF
TRBD2 - TRBJ2-1 TRBV6-6 TGTGCCAGCAGTTACTGGACTAGCGGGGGGGATGAGCAGTTCTTC CASSYWTSGGDEQFF
- - TRBJ1-6 TRBV27 TGTGCCAGCAGTTTATTACAGGGTCTAAGCTCCTATAATTCACCCCTCCACTTT CASSLLQGLSSYNSPLHF
- - TRBJ2-1 TRBV11-1 TGTGCCAGCAGCGAGGAACCGTCGGACAATGAGCAGTTCTTC CASSEEPSDNEQFF
- - TRBJ2-3 TRBV27 TGTGCCAGCAGCCCGGGCAGCGAGGGGCCGAGGGCAGATACGCAGTATTTT CASSPGSEGPRADTQYF
- few TRBJ2-7 TRBV20-1 TGCAGTGCTATAAAACAGTACGAGCAGTACTTC CSAIKQYEQYF
- - TRBJ2-7 TRBV27 TGTGCCAGCAAAGACCTAGGACACCCCTACGAGCAGTACTTC CASKDLGHPYEQYF
TRBD2 - TRBJ2-1 TRBV7-3 TGTGCCAGCAGCTTAAGGGGGGGACTAGCGAACTCCTACAATGAGCAGTTCTTC CASSLRGGLANSYNEQFF
TRBD2 few TRBJ2-1 TRBV15 TGTGCCACCAGCAGAGATCTAGCGGGGGGGCCGACCAATGAGCAGTTCTTC CATSRDLAGGPTNEQFF
- - TRBJ2-7 TRBV7-2 TGTGCCAGCAGCGTACTCCGAGCCACCTACGAGCAGTACTTC CASSVLRATYEQYF
- - TRBJ1-4 TRBV5-1 TGCGCCAGCAGCCCACAACCTGGGGAAAAACTGTTTTTT CASSPQPGEKLFF
TRBD1 - TRBJ2-4 TRBV7-9 TGTGCCAGCAGCCTGACAGGGGGTAAGGTCGGCAAAAACATTCAGTACTTC CASSLTGGKVGKNIQYF
TRBD2 - TRBJ2-3 TRBV5-1 TGCGCCAGCAGCCGCCAGGCGGGAGCGGGGGGTTACGATACGCAGTATTTT CASSRQAGAGGYDTQYF
TRBD1 - TRBJ1-6 TRBV6-5 TGTGCCAGCAGGGCGAGTTGGACAGGGGGGGGATCACCCCTCCACTTT CASRASWTGGGSPLHF
- - TRBJ1-6 TRBV28 TGTGCCAGCAAGGACTATAATTCACCCCTCCACTTT CASKDYNSPLHF
- - TRBJ1-1 TRBV20-1 TGCAGTGCTGAAAACAGGGCCGGCACTGAAGCTTTCTTT CSAENRAGTEAFF
- few TRBJ2-5 TRBV27 TGTGCCAGCAGTGCCCGAGACAATGAGCAGTACTTC CASSARDNEQYF
- - TRBJ2-1 TRBV5-1 TGCGCCAGCAGCTTGAATGCGGCAGGGGCTTACAATGAGCAGTTCTTC CASSLNAAGAYNEQFF
- - TRBJ1-2 TRBV6-2/TRBV6-3 TGTGCCAGCCTGGGTACGGGGAGGATAAATGGCTACACCTTC CASLGTGRINGYTF
- - TRBJ2-7 TRBV6-2/TRBV6-3 TGTGCCAGCAGTTACGGGTCTGGGAGGAGTTCCTGCGAGCAGTACTTC CASSYGSGRSSCEQYF
- - TRBJ1-4 TRBV28 TGTGCCAGCAGTCCCCAGGAAAAACTGTTTTTT CASSPQEKLFF
TRBD2 - TRBJ2-1 TRBV4-2 TGTGCCAGCAGCCAAGGGGCTAGCGGGGGAATACACAATGAGCAGTTCTTC CASSQGASGGIHNEQFF
TRBD2 - TRBJ2-3 TRBV5-6 TGTGCCAGCAGCTTGATGGGTTGGACTAGCAGCACAGATACGCAGTATTTT CASSLMGWTSSTDTQYF